This TCR beta chain was obtained from a study of blood T cell repertoires in COVID-19. About the research overall: The United States, Italy and Spain were the sources of the acute and convalescent COVID-19 samples.

Profiled with immunoSEQ multiplex PCR; TCRdb holds only in-frame clones, not every one. Of some 250,000 clones listed, roughly 79% are singletons. The sequenced material came from peripheral blood. This TCR came from an older woman with active or convalescent COVID-19.

The CDR3 loop is CASSPGQGNEQFF. As DNA, the CDR3 is TGTGCCAGCAGTCCCGGACAGGGGAATGAGCAGTTCTTC. The chain is built from TRBV6-5 and TRBJ2-1, with 9 positions matching TRBD1. The germline CDR1 and CDR2 sequences are MNHEY and SVGAGI. CDR3 length: 13 amino acids. V shed 5 bases and J 7 bases; nucleotides not matched to a gene: 3.